This TCR beta chain was identified during a study of cytomegalovirus exposure and HLA in healthy donors. Primers included in the PCR were 60 Vbeta and 13 Jbeta primers. Sequenced by immunoSEQ multiplex PCR; TCRdb stores in-frame clones only, minus some. This sample yields about 150,000 clones, of which roughly 80% are seen a single time; 3% belongs to the top ten. Germline V gene lookup returns CDR1 MDHEN and CDR2 SYDVKM. CDR3 length: 14 residues. V lost 2 bases and J lost 4, with 10 bases in between. This clone has just a few counts. This clonotype was sampled from a man in his forties in good health and CMV-seropositive. What was sequenced was PBMCs. The chain is built from TRBV28 and TRBJ2-3; a weak D match, TRBD1 (6 bases). CDR3 protein: CASSLGTLADTQYF. The CDR3 DNA sequence: TGTGCCAGCAGTTTAGGGACACTAGCAGATACGCAGTATTTT.